This record concerns one TCR beta chain sequence. Its antigen is currently unknown. Being one base from a much bigger clone, this may be a read error. TCRdb re-called the multiplex PCR reads through MiXCR, storing one row per CDR3 protein. The table has approximately 130,000 distinct CDR3 sequences, around 20% seen once. The sample originates from a study of breast tumors, draining lymph nodes, adjacent tissues. Study outcomes and limitations: Compared with lymph nodes, tumors were less diverse; compared with nontumor tissue, more.

Trimming took 5 bases from V and 2 from J; bases not matched to a gene: 20. CDR3 length equals 20 residues. Germline V gene lookup returns CDR1 DFQATT and CDR2 SNEGSKA (reference sequence). Breast cancer patients provided tissue from their axillary draining lymph nodes. The TCR sequence derives from a female donor with breast cancer. Some clones in this sample may be carry-over from other donors' samples. Sequencing was carried out using axillary lymph node tissue. This chain uses TRBV20-1 with TRBJ1-4; TRBD1 aligns across 10 bases. The CDR3 reads CSALGGTGTGVESTNEKLFF. Written as DNA, the CDR3 is TGCAGTGCTTTGGGGGGAACCGGGACAGGGGTGGAGAGCACTAATGAAAAACTGTTTTTT.